Reported below is one T cell receptor beta chain. Its antigen is unknown. Looked up from germline, CDR1 is SGHTA and CDR2 is FQGNSA. V lost 7 bases and J lost 2; bases outside the gene matches: 2. The CDR3 sequence is 15 residues long. This record comes from a study of PD-1 blockade in classical Hodgkin lymphoma. For the study at large: Nivolumab was given intravenously to patients at 3 mg/kg every 2 weeks. Study-level findings and limits: Complete responders showed a baseline diversity that resembled the diversity of newly diagnosed patients.

Every one of the patients relapsed after autologous stem cell transplantation (brentuximab vedotin exposure was variable). Produced via immunoSEQ multiplex PCR; TCRdb's table is partial and in-frame only. The sample lists about 98,000 clones, around nine tenths occurring once. This chain connects TRBV7-2 to TRBJ2-1; TRBD2 matches at 13 bases. The clonotype comes from a human donor with classical Hodgkin lymphoma. Sequences were derived from peripheral blood mononuclear cells (PBMCs), sampled at baseline. This CDR3 reads CASTGTSGTYNEQFF. CDR3 nucleotide sequence: TGTGCCAGCACCGGGACTAGCGGGACCTACAATGAGCAGTTCTTC.